This section outlines one TCR beta chain sequence together with its context. This clone's antigen is unknown. Base qualities are not recorded, but no much larger clone differs from it by a single base. These data are taken from a study of blood T cell repertoires in COVID-19 (TCRdb year 2020). With regard to the full study: Collaborator samples came from the United States, Italy and Spain and covered acute and convalescent phases of COVID-19. The material from the prospective study consisted of cDNA or gDNA derived from T cells, B-cell-depleted T cells, or PBMCs. The dataset comprised deeply sampled blood TCRbeta repertoires from subjects exposed to, actively infected with, or recovered from COVID-19. The repertoires were made available in a free public database intended to serve as a resource for research on the immune response to SARS-CoV-2. Samples came from the ongoing ImmuneRACE study (first 160 participants) plus 1,254 subjects from 6 global collaborators. The sample metadata nearly always contained a de-identified subject ID, COVID-19 status, age in years and sex. Where available, HLA class I and class II types were taken from metadata supplied by the sample provider and were not determined by assay-based typing. General study outcomes and caveats: The amount of clinical and demographic metadata varied by source and participant and was provided uncurated.

TCRbeta CDR3 regions were amplified from genomic DNA by means of the immunoSEQ Assay, a bias-controlled multiplex PCR. As for the original processing: The number of nucleated cells in each sample was estimated by amplification of reference gene primers within the assay. To quantify the absolute abundance of each unique TCRbeta CDR3 rearrangement, sequence reads were collapsed and filtered. For each sample, productive Simpson clonality was calculated as the square root of Simpson's diversity index across productive rearrangements. TCRdb mirrors the immuneACCESS table, restricted to in-frame sequences. Some clones are absent from its copies; in checked studies, under half trace to an unresolved V gene, and the reason for the others is unknown. Clone size and the V and J calls come from that table; the DNA yielded D and trimming. A total of about 190,000 clones appear in this sample, approximately 91% of them only once. The biggest ten clones account for approximately 1% of the sample.

Each collaborating institution followed its own protocols to collect whole blood in K2EDTA tubes. For TCRbeta analysis, collaborators shipped samples as frozen whole blood, isolated PBMCs, or DNA extracted from either of those sample types. This receptor was taken from a man aged 30-40 years with acute or convalescent COVID-19. Input material: peripheral blood.

The DNA is TGTGCCAGCAGTGGGGAGATTCTTCAGCCCCAGCATTTT. Protein translation: CASSGEILQPQHF. This sequence uses TRBV28 and TRBJ1-5, with the identity of the D gene unclear. Relative to germline, V is 5 bases shorter and J is 6 bases shorter, with 11 bases between their ends. The germline V gene provides CDR1 MDHEN and CDR2 SYDVKM. Inclusive of the bounding cysteine and phenylalanine, the CDR3 is 13 residues long. Only the CDR3 DNA stays, 39 bases, in frame from base 1.